This TCR beta chain was sequenced during a study of blood T cell repertoires in COVID-19. The overall study: There were acute and convalescent COVID-19 samples, and they came from the United States, Italy and Spain.

The authors' processing: Quantification of nucleated cells was approximated via reference gene primer amplification. Using immunoSEQ multiplex PCR, the repertoire was profiled, and TCRdb retains in-frame clones only, with some absent. V and J calls and clone size come straight from that table; D and trimming were deduced from the DNA. The data show fewer than 300,000 clones, 80% to 90% seen once. Grouping used clinical history reported by participants in a survey and questionnaire. This clone was seen only a few times. V was clipped by 4 bases and J by 7 bases, with 10 bases between them. The CDR3 consists of 12 residues. Germline values: CDR1 KGHSH, CDR2 LQKENI.

The clonotype comes from a young man who had recovered from COVID-19. This rearrangement joins TRBV18 to TRBJ1-1; D is unresolved. The specimen was PBMCs or T cells enriched from blood (not recorded which). Written as DNA, the CDR3 is TGTGCCAGCTCACACGGGGAGGGTGAAGCTTTCTTT. It yields the protein CASSHGEGEAFF.